The clone carrying this T cell receptor (beta chain) was detected only a few times. This sample was taken from a study of blood T cell repertoires in COVID-19. Study at large: Some COVID-19 samples were acute and others convalescent; all came from the United States, Italy and Spain. T cells, B-cell-depleted T cells, or PBMCs provided the cDNA or gDNA that served as material.

How the authors handled the data: Amplified reference gene primers provided the basis for estimating nucleated cell counts. Assay used: immunoSEQ multiplex PCR; TCRdb lists only in-frame clones, some missing. V, J and clone size derive from that table, while D and trimming were established from the DNA sequence. The sample gives some 190,000 clones, approximately 79% of which show up once; around 11% is in the top ten. The sequenced sample was peripheral blood. The receptor was derived from a woman aged 50 to 65 with acute or convalescent COVID-19.

The CDR3 loop is CAISEPLTSSYNSPLHF. DNA for the CDR3: TGTGCCATCAGTGAGCCCCTCACCAGCTCCTATAATTCACCCCTCCACTTT. This sequence joins TRBV10-3 and TRBJ1-6; no firm D call. The length of the CDR3 is 17 residues. Germline CDR1 and CDR2: ENHRY and SYGVKD. The germline V and J ends were trimmed by 2 bases and 0 bases, with 11 bases remaining between them.